A single sample gave rise to the 24 T cell receptor beta chains below, sequenced in a study of blood T cell repertoires in COVID-19. Clones were sequenced by immunoSEQ multiplex PCR, and TCRdb holds only the in-frame ones, with some missing. In the table there are more than 300,000 clones, roughly 90% of which are singletons. The material sequenced was PBMCs or T cells enriched from blood (not recorded which). Receptors were obtained from a woman in her thirties who had recovered from COVID-19.

This clone showed up just once. The chain is built from TRBV30 and TRBJ2-3; D is undetermined. The length of the CDR3 is 12 residues. Deletions cut 1 base from V and 5 bases from J, with 7 bases between. Germline V gene lookup returns CDR1 GTSNPN and CDR2 SVGIG (reference sequence). The DNA for the CDR3 is TGTGCCTGGAGTGCTAGTGGAGATACGCAGTATTTT. It translates to CAWSASGDTQYF.

The chain uses TRBV19 and TRBJ2-2, with a possible D match to TRBD2 (6 bases). CDR3 size: 14 residues. Trimming stripped 7 bases from V and 4 bases from J, with 13 bases between. Germline assignment: CDR1 LNHDA and CDR2 SQIVND (reference sequence). CDR3 bases: TGTGCCAGTAATACGGGAGTGCGCACCGGGGAGCTGTTTTTT. Its protein product is CASNTGVRTGELFF. The full variable domain, in which reference TRBV19 and TRBJ2-2 provide the parts outside the CDR3, is DGGITQSPKYLFRKEGQNVTLSCEQNLNHDAMYWYRQDPGQGLRLIYYSQIVNDFQKGDIAEGYSVSREKKESFPLTVTSAQKNPTAFYLCASNTGVRTGELFFGEGSRLTVL.

The chain carries TRBV7-9 and TRBJ2-1, with 8 positions matching TRBD2. The CDR3 is 16 residues long. The ends lost 6 bases at V and 0 bases at J; junction bases unmatched: 7. The germline V gene has CDR1 SEHNR and CDR2 FQNEAQ (reference sequence). The CDR3 loop reads CASSPKAGASYNEQFF. DNA for the CDR3: TGTGCCAGCAGTCCGAAAGCGGGGGCCTCCTACAATGAGCAGTTCTTC.

In its sample, this clone was seen a few times. V and J are TRBV6-6 and TRBJ1-3; TRBD1 is a possible D gene (5 bases). This CDR3 has 14 residues. With 7 bases removed from V and 2 bases from J, the gap between germline ends came to 12 bases. In germline, CDR1 is MNHNY, CDR2 SVGAGI (reference sequence). The DNA for the CDR3 is TGTGCCAGCAACCCGGGAGGGGCTGGAAACACCATATATTTT. It encodes CASNPGGAGNTIYF.

The chain links TRBV28 to TRBJ1-2; a possible D gene is TRBD1 (5 bases). This CDR3 is 14 amino acids long. Germline V gene lookup returns CDR1 MDHEN and CDR2 SYDVKM. V lost 4 bases to trimming and J lost 2 bases, with 11 bases between them. CDR3 amino acids: CASSYGAGNYGYTF. The DNA of the CDR3 is TGTGCCAGCAGTTATGGGGCCGGGAACTATGGCTACACCTTC.

V gene TRBV20-1 combines with J gene TRBJ1-6, with D possibly TRBD1 on 5 matching bases. Trimming shortened V by 3 bases and J by 7 bases, and 13 bases separated the two germline ends. The CDR3 spans 14 residues. CDR1 and CDR2 (germline): DFQATT, SNEGSKA (reference sequence). The CDR3 spells CSASPGDSNSPLHF. The DNA for the CDR3 is TGCAGTGCTAGTCCCGGGGACTCCAATTCACCCCTCCACTTT.

The chain couples TRBV28 to TRBJ2-2; possible D gene TRBD2, 6 bases. The CDR3 covers 16 residues. Germline V gene sequence: CDR1 MDHEN, CDR2 SYDVKM. The germline V and J ends were trimmed by 4 bases and 6 bases, with 18 bases remaining between them. The CDR3 DNA is TGTGCCAGCAGTTATAGCTGGGGGGAGGATGCCGGGGAGCTGTTTTTT. This gives the protein CASSYSWGEDAGELFF.

This clone is a singleton in its sample. The chain employs TRBV28 and TRBJ2-6; D gene uncertain. The CDR3 runs to 16 residues. Germline loops: CDR1 MDHEN, CDR2 SYDVKM. The germline V and J ends were trimmed by 2 bases and 0 bases, with 8 bases remaining between them. The CDR3 DNA sequence: TGTGCCAGCAGTTTAAAATGGCCCTCTGGGGCCAACGTCCTGACTTTC. Protein: CASSLKWPSGANVLTF. Drawing the rest from reference TRBV28 and TRBJ2-6, the complete variable domain is DVKVTQSSRYLVKRTGEKVFLECVQDMDHENMFWYRQDPGLGLRLIYFSYDVKMKEKGDIPEGYSVSREKKERFSLILESASTNQTSMYLCASSLKWPSGANVLTFGAGSRLTVL.

The chain recombines TRBV7-2 with TRBJ2-7; TRBD2 aligns across 8 bases. This CDR3 has 13 amino acids. Germline CDR1 reads SGHTA; CDR2 reads FQGNSA. Trimming cost V 3 bases and J 6 bases; bases outside gene matches: 4. CDR3 DNA: TGTGCCAGCAGCTTGGGACTAGAACCCGAGCAGTACTTC. It is translated as CASSLGLEPEQYF.

This clone was detected a few times. This chain connects TRBV24-1 to TRBJ2-1, with 8 bases fitting TRBD2. Germline V gene sequence: CDR1 KGHDR, CDR2 SFDVKD. This CDR3 is built from 12 residues. V shed 9 bases, J shed 4 bases, and the junction held 1 base outside the gene matches. Here the CDR3 reads CATGTRYNEQFF. CDR3 nucleotide sequence: TGTGCCACCGGGACTAGATACAATGAGCAGTTCTTC.

This clone appeared once. J is TRBJ1-4 and V is TRBV19; 8 bases line up with TRBD1. The CDR3 has 16 residues. With V trimmed by 1 base and J by 8 bases, 9 bases remained unmatched. CDR1 is LNHDA and CDR2 is SQIVND in the germline V gene (reference sequence). The CDR3 here is CASSIGYQGAREKLFF. The CDR3 nucleotides read TGTGCCAGTAGTATAGGATACCAGGGGGCCAGAGAAAAACTGTTTTTT.

The chain employs TRBV28 and TRBJ2-7; possibly TRBD1 for D (5 bases). The germline V and J ends were trimmed by 2 bases and 7 bases, with 15 bases remaining between them. This CDR3 has 14 residues. Germline V gene data show CDR1 as MDHEN and CDR2 as SYDVKM. As DNA, the CDR3 is TGTGCCAGCAGTTTAGGGGCCCAGGGCAGGGAGCAGTACTTC. This encodes CASSLGAQGREQYF.

V usage is TRBV4-2 and J usage is TRBJ1-2; 12 nucleotides align to TRBD1. CDR1 is LGHNA, CDR2 YNFKEQ, per germline. The CDR3 length is 18 residues. J lost 4 bases, V lost 0 bases, and 9 bases had no gene match. In DNA form, the CDR3 reads TGTGCCAGCAGCCAAGAACTACACGGGACAGGGGGCGGCTATGGCTACACCTTC. This encodes CASSQELHGTGGGYGYTF.

This chain uses TRBV27 with TRBJ1-2, with D perhaps TRBD1 (5 bases). Germline V gene data show CDR1 as MNHEY and CDR2 as SMNVEV (reference sequence). The CDR3 sequence is 14 residues long. V was clipped by 3 bases and J by 4 bases, with 12 bases between them. Here the CDR3 DNA reads TGTGCCAGCAGTTTCGGGGGGTCTTCCTATGGCTACACCTTC. It encodes CASSFGGSSYGYTF.

The V and J genes are TRBV18 and TRBJ2-3; TRBD1 aligns across 8 bases. J lost 4 bases, V lost 6 bases, and 3 bases had no gene match. The CDR3 covers 13 residues. Germline-derived CDR1 and CDR2 are KGHSH and LQKENI. The CDR3 region has the DNA TGTGCCAGCTCCGGGACAGGTGCAGATACGCAGTATTTT. Translating it yields CASSGTGADTQYF.

V is TRBV27 and J is TRBJ2-7; TRBD1 agrees at 7 bases. Germline values: CDR1 MNHEY, CDR2 SMNVEV (reference sequence). V dropped 6 bases and J dropped 6; count of bases not matched to a gene: 8. The CDR3 loop spans 13 amino acids. CDR3 sequence: CASSQTGLGEQYF. CDR3 coding DNA: TGTGCCAGCAGCCAGACAGGGCTCGGCGAGCAGTACTTC.

This sequence joins TRBV9 and TRBJ2-1; 12 positions match TRBD2. Germline V CDR1 and CDR2: SGDLS, YYNGEE. This CDR3 spans 17 amino acids. V lost 4 bases, J lost 4 bases, and 9 bases stayed unmatched. Here the CDR3 reads CASSPRTTSGGYNEQFF. In DNA, the CDR3 is TGTGCCAGCAGCCCCAGAACGACTAGCGGGGGATACAATGAGCAGTTCTTC. Looking up the rest from reference TRBV9 and TRBJ2-1 gives the full variable domain: DSGVTQTPKHLITATGQRVTLRCSPRSGDLSVYWYQQSLDQGLQFLIQYYNGEERAKGNILERFSAQQFPDLHSELNLSSLELGDSALYFCASSPRTTSGGYNEQFFGPGTRLTVL.

The J gene is TRBJ2-3, the V gene TRBV6-2 or TRBV6-3; a possible D gene is TRBD1 (5 bases). The length of the CDR3 is 14 residues. Trimming removed 2 bases from V and 5 bases from J, with 11 bases in between. Germline-derived CDR1 and CDR2 are MNHEY and SVGEGT. CDR3 protein: CASSYHGAVDTQYF. The CDR3 DNA is TGTGCCAGCAGTTACCATGGGGCCGTAGATACGCAGTATTTT.

This clone was detected once. V is TRBV2 and J is TRBJ2-3, with D perhaps TRBD2 (6 bases). The CDR3 extends over 15 amino acids. V lost 7 bases, J lost 6 bases, and 20 bases lay in between. Germline V gene data show CDR1 as SNHLY and CDR2 as FYNNEI. The CDR3 loop reads CASTTVVGGGDTQYF. DNA of the CDR3: TGTGCCAGCACCACCGTGGTGGGAGGTGGGGATACGCAGTATTTT.

This chain joins TRBV19 and TRBJ2-3; 12 bases align to TRBD1. Looked up from germline, CDR1 is LNHDA and CDR2 is SQIVND (reference sequence). Trimming at V came to 4 bases and at J to 3 bases, leaving 5 bases not matched to a gene. This CDR3 region has 16 residues. The CDR3 is CASSRDRGHGTDTQYF. The CDR3 coding sequence is TGTGCCAGTAGTAGGGACAGGGGGCACGGTACAGATACGCAGTATTTT.

The V and J genes are TRBV7-9 and TRBJ2-7; 8 bases agree with TRBD1. Germline-derived CDR1 and CDR2 are SEHNR and FQNEAQ (reference sequence). There are 14 residues in the CDR3. J was trimmed by 6 bases and V by 6 bases; bases with no gene match: 10. In nucleotides, the CDR3 is TGTGCCAGCAGGAACAGGACAGGGTATGGCGAGCAGTACTTC. It is translated as CASRNRTGYGEQYF.

The chain is built from TRBV10-3 and TRBJ2-3; TRBD2 aligns across 15 bases. The CDR3 has 17 residues. The germline V gene has CDR1 ENHRY and CDR2 SYGVKD. The V and J ends lost 5 bases and 2 bases, in that order; junction bases with no gene match: 5. CDR3 DNA: TGTGCCATCAGTAAGGGGACTAGCGGGGGGATCACAGATACGCAGTATTTT. It encodes CAISKGTSGGITDTQYF.

The CDR3 DNA sequence: TGTGCCAGCAGTTCGCATACTAGGAACTACGAGCAGTACTTC. Translation: CASSSHTRNYEQYF. The chain carries TRBV6-5 and TRBJ2-7, with D tentatively TRBD2 (5 bases). The CDR3 sequence is 14 residues long. Deletions cut 4 bases from V and 3 bases from J, with 13 bases between. CDR1 and CDR2 from the germline V gene are MNHEY and SVGAGI.

This CDR3 is CASSLVQRQETQYF. The CDR3 DNA follows: TGTGCCAGCAGCTTAGTCCAGCGGCAAGAGACCCAGTACTTC. The rearrangement joins TRBV11-2 to TRBJ2-5, with D tentatively TRBD2 (5 bases). There are 14 residues in the CDR3. V lost 1 base and J 2 bases, leaving 8 bases between the germline ends. Germline V CDR1 and CDR2: SGHAT, FQNNGV.